This T cell receptor beta chain appears in the sequencing data of a study of a mutant IDH1 vaccine in newly diagnosed glioma (dated by TCRdb to the early 2020s). Describing the broader study: Patients were given eight vaccinations, in weeks 1, 3, 5, 7, 11, 15, 19 and 23, which matched visits V03 through V10. Vaccination started 4-6 weeks after radiotherapy alone, or was given together with temozolomide cycles in the groups whose treatment included chemotherapy. Of the approximately 35 treated patients, 62.5% were male and about 40% were female, and a mean age of around 40 years was recorded. Before enrollment, patients had received standard therapy of radiotherapy alone, temozolomide alone, or radiochemotherapy with temozolomide; most received the combination. Six visits were used for peripheral blood collection: V03 (baseline), V05, V07, V10, V12 and V13. For exploratory analyses, 25 to 30 treated patients had longitudinal TCRB deep sequencing done wherever samples were available.

Broad study findings and their caveats: Selection of PBMC samples for TCRB deep sequencing was based on availability. Pseudoprogression seemed to be unrelated to changes in the top peripheral T cell clonotypes found by TCRB sequencing. The authors stated that sample limitations prevented analyses of patient blood samples from being reproduced. Vaccine-induced immune responses across multiple MHC alleles were detected in about 93% of patients.

From cysteine to phenylalanine, the CDR3 is 12 amino acids long. Only CDR3 DNA is held: 36 bases, read in frame from base 1. CDR1 and CDR2, per the germline V gene (reference sequence), are SEHNR and FQNEAQ. The V and J ends are trimmed by 4 bases and 4 bases, leaving 8 bases between them. In the paper's terms, the time point label means: week 5, during vaccination. A 20-mer mutant IDH1 peptide at 300 micrograms in Montanide made up each vaccine dose, which was injected subcutaneously together with topical imiquimod. Donors had newly diagnosed WHO grade 3 or 4 IDH1-mutant astrocytomas with loss of nuclear ATRX. The samples were drawn from NOA16, a multicentre, single-arm, open-label phase I trial in Germany that tested a mutant IDH1 peptide vaccine in humans for the first time. Genomic DNA for TCRB sequencing was extracted from EDTA blood using the DNeasy Blood and Tissue Kit. The library came from the immunoSEQ multiplex PCR assay. The hsTCRB Kit was used according to the manufacturer's protocol to amplify rearranged TCR beta chain sequences. Sequencing of TCRB libraries was carried out on an Illumina MiSeq. In the authors' own workflow: Demultiplexing, trimming and gene mapping were performed with the kit vendor's proprietary platform. TCRdb mirrors the immuneACCESS table, restricted to in-frame sequences. Some clones are absent from its copies; in checked studies, under half trace to an unresolved V gene, and the reason for the others is unknown. V, J and clone size are taken as reported in that table, and D and trimming were inferred from the DNA itself. This sample gives some 60,000 clones in total; about 90% of them show up just once. The biggest ten clones account for roughly 4.8% of the sample.

As concerns this clone: The specificity of this receptor is unknown. Base qualities were left out, and no much larger clone turns up one base away.

This receptor chain uses TRBV7-9 and TRBJ2-7, and TRBD1 may be the D gene, going by 5 matching bases. Sample: PBMCs, taken from a glioma patient whose treatment included an IDH1 peptide vaccine. The receptor comes from a woman aged 35 to 49 with glioma. The bases are TGTGCCAGCAGCTCCCAGGGTTACGAGCAGTACTTC. This is translated as CASSSQGYEQYF.